This entry features one T cell receptor beta chain sequence. The antigen is not known. Germline V gene data show CDR1 as MNHEY and CDR2 as SVGAGI. The germline V and J ends were trimmed by 6 bases and 3 bases, with 15 bases remaining between them. This CDR3 is built from 14 residues. As defined, naive CD8 cells were CD45RO-negative and positively selected for CCR7, with terminally differentiated effector memory CD45RA+ cells excluded. This table comes from immunoSEQ multiplex PCR, and its TCRdb copy is limited to in-frame clones, with some not included. This sample has around 2,000,000 clones, with approximately 95% found just once. These data come from a study of shared clonotypes between healthy human individuals. Study summary: The study enrolled a couple of women and three men aged 18 to 49.

Study-level points and caveats: Only a few donors were included, so the genetic and exposure-history diversity represented was limited. How much donors shared clonotypes was expected to be affected by sequencing depth.

The sequence was obtained from a man in his late teens or twenties in good health. Sequencing was carried out using naive CD8+ T cells sorted from blood. V is TRBV6-5 and J is TRBJ2-7, with a possible D match to TRBD2 (6 bases). The CDR3 is CASRSLAGYYEQYF. CDR3 bases: TGTGCCAGCAGAAGTCTCGCGGGATACTACGAGCAGTACTTC.